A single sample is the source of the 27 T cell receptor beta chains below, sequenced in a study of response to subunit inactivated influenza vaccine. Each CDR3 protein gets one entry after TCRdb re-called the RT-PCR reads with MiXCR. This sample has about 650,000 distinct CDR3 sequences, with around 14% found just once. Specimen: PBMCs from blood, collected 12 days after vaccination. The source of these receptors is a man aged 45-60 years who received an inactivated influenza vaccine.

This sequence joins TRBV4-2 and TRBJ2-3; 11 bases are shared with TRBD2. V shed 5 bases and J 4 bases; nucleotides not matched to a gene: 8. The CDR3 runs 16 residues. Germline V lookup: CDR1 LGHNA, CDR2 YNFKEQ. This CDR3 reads CASSGPSGGQADTQYF. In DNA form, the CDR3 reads TGTGCCAGCAGCGGTCCTAGCGGGGGGCAGGCAGATACGCAGTATTTT.

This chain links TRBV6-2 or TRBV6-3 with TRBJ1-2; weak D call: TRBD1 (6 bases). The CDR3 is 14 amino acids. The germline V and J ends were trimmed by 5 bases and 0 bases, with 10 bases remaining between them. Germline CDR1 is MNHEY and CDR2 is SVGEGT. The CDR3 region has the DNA TGTGCCAGCAGTACGACAGGTTCTAACTATGGCTACACCTTC. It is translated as CASSTTGSNYGYTF.

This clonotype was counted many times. The CDR3 nucleotides read TGCAGCGTTGAAGGGGGTTTAGGCTACACCTTC. The encoded protein is CSVEGGLGYTF. The J gene is TRBJ1-2, the V gene TRBV29-1; D not resolved. This CDR3 contains 11 residues. The germline gives CDR1 SQVTM, CDR2 ANQGSEA. Trimming took 1 base from V and 8 from J, leaving 8 bases between them.

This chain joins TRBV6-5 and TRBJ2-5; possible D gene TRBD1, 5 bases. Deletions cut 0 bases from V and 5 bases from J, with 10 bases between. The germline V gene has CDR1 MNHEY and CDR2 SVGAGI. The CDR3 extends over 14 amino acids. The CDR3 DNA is TGTGCCAGCAGTTACTCCCAGGGTAGGGAGACCCAGTACTTC. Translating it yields CASSYSQGRETQYF.

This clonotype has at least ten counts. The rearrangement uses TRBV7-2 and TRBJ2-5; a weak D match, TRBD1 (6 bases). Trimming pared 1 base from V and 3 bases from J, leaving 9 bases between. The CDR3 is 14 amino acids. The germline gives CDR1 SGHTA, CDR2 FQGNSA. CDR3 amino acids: CASSLEDSEETQYF. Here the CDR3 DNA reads TGTGCCAGCAGCTTAGAGGACAGCGAAGAGACCCAGTACTTC.

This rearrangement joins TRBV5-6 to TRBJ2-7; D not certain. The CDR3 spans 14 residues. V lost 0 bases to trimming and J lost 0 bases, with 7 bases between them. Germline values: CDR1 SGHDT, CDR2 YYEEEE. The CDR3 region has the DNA TGTGCCAGCAGCTTGGCACACGGCTCCTACGAGCAGTACTTC. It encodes CASSLAHGSYEQYF.

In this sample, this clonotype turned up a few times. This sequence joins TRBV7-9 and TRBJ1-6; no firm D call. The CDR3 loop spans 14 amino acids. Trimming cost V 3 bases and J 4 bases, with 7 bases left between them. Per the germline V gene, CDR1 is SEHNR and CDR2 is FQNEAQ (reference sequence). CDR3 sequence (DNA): TGTGCCAGCAGCTTCCAGAGTTATAATTCACCCCTCCACTTT. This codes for CASSFQSYNSPLHF. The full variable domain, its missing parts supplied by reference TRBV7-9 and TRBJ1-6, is DTGVSQNPRHKITKRGQNVTFRCDPISEHNRLYWYRQTLGQGPEFLTYFQNEAQLEKSRLLSDRFSAERPKGSFSTLEIQRTEQGDSAMYLCASSFQSYNSPLHFGNGTRLTVT.

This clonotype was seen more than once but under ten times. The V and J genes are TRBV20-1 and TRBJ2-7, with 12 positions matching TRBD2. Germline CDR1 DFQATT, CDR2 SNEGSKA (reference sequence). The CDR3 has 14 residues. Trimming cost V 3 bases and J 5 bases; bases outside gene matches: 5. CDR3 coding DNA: TGCAGTGCTAGGTTGTCTAGCGGGAGGGACGAGCAGTACTTC. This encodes CSARLSSGRDEQYF.

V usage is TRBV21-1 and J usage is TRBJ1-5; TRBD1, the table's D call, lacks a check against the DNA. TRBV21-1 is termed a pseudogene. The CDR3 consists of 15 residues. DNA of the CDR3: TGTGCCAGCAGCAAAGAAATACAGGGGAGTCAGCCCCAGCATTTT. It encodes CASSKEIQGSQPQHF.

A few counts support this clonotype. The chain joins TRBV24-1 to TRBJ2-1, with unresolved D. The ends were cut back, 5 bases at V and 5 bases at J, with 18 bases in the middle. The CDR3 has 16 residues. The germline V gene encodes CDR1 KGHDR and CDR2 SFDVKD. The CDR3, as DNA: TGTGCCACCAGTGCGCGACATTTAGGAGATAACAATGAGCAGTTCTTC. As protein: CATSARHLGDNNEQFF.

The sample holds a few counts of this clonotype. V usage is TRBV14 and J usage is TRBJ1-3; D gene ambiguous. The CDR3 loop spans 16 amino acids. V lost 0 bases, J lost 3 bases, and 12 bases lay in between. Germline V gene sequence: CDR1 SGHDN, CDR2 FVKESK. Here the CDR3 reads CASSQDMLRSGNTIYF. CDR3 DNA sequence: TGTGCCAGCAGCCAAGACATGCTTAGGAGTGGAAACACCATATATTTT. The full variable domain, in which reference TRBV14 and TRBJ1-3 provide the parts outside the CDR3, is EAGVTQFPSHSVIEKGQTVTLRCDPISGHDNLYWYRRVMGKEIKFLLHFVKESKQDESGMPNNRFLAERTGGTYSTLKVQPAELEDSGVYFCASSQDMLRSGNTIYFGEGSWLTVV.

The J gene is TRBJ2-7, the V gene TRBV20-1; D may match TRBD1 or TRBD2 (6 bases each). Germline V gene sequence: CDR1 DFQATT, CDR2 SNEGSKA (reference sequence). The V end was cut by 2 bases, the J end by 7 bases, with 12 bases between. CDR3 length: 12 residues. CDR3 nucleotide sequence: TGCAGTGCTAGACGTGGGGGGCGTGAGCAGTACTTC. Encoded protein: CSARRGGREQYF.

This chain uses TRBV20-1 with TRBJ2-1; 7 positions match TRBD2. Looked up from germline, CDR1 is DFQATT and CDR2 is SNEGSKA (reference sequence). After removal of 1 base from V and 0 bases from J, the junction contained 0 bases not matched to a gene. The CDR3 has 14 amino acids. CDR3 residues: CSARAGGSYNEQFF. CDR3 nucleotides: TGCAGTGCTAGAGCGGGGGGCTCCTACAATGAGCAGTTCTTC.

The CDR3 nucleotides are TGTGCCAGCAGCGCCTCGGGCAGCAGGGCCGACAATGAGCAGTTCTTC. This codes for CASSASGSRADNEQFF. J is TRBJ2-1 and V is TRBV11-3; TRBD1 is a possible D gene (5 bases). This CDR3 has 16 residues. Germline CDR1 is SGHNT and CDR2 is YENEEA. Trimming pared 5 bases from V and 5 bases from J, leaving 19 bases between. Filled out from reference TRBV11-3 and TRBJ2-1, the complete variable domain reads EAGVVQSPRYKIIEKKQPVAFWCNPISGHNTLYWYLQNLGQGPELLIRYENEEAVDDSQLPKDRFSAERLKGVDSTLKIQPAELGDSAVYLCASSASGSRADNEQFFGPGTRLTVL.

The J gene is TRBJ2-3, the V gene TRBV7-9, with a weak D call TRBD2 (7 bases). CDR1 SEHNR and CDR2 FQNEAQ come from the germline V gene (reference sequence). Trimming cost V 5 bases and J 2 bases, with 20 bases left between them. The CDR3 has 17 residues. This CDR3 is CASSPAGAGALTDTQYF. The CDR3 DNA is TGTGCCAGCAGCCCCGCCGGTGCGGGGGCACTCACAGATACGCAGTATTTT.

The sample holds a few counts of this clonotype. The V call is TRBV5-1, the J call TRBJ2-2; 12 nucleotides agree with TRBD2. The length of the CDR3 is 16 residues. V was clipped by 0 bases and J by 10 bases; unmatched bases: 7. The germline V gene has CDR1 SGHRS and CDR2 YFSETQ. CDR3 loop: CASSLGASGRAAELFF. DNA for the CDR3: TGCGCCAGCAGCTTGGGCGCTAGCGGGAGGGCCGCGGAGCTGTTTTTT.

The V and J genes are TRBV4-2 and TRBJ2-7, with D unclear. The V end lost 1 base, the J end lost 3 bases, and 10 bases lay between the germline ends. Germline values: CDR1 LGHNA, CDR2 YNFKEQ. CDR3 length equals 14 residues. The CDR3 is CASSQGTGNYEQYF. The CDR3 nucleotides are TGTGCCAGCAGCCAAGGCACTGGCAACTACGAGCAGTACTTC.

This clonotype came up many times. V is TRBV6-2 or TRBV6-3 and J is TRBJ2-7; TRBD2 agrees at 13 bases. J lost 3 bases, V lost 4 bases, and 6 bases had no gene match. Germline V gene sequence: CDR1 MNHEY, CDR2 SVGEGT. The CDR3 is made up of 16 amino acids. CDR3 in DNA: TGTGCCAGCAGTTCCACTAGCGGGAGGGCCTTCTACGAGCAGTACTTC. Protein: CASSSTSGRAFYEQYF.

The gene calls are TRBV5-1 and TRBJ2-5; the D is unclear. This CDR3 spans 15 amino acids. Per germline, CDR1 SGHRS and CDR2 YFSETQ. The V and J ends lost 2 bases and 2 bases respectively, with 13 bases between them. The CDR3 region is CASSFSGPPQETQYF. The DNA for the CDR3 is TGCGCCAGCAGCTTTTCTGGACCCCCACAAGAGACCCAGTACTTC.

The CDR3 DNA is TGTGCCAGCTCACCAGGGGGTAAAGGTGAGCAGTTCTTC. Translating it yields CASSPGGKGEQFF. The V gene is TRBV18, the J gene TRBJ2-1; D is perhaps TRBD1 or TRBD2 (5 bases each). Germline CDR1 and CDR2: KGHSH and LQKENI. The CDR3 is 13 residues long. V was pared by 2 bases and J by 9 bases, with 11 bases between.

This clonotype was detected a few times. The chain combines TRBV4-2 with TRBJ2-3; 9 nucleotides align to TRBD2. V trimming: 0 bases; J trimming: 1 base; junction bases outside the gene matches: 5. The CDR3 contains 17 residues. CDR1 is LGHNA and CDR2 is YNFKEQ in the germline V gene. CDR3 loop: CASSQDAGGPGTDTQYF. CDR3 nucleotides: TGTGCCAGCAGCCAAGATGCGGGAGGGCCCGGCACAGATACGCAGTATTTT.

CDR3 in amino acids: CSAGQGSSGANVLTF. The CDR3 bases are TGCAGCGCAGGACAGGGCTCATCTGGGGCCAACGTCCTGACTTTC. V and J are TRBV29-1 and TRBJ2-6; 8 positions agree with TRBD1. Germline lookup yields CDR1 SQVTM and CDR2 ANQGSEA. V shed 7 bases and J 1 base; nucleotides not matched to a gene: 6. The CDR3 runs 15 residues.

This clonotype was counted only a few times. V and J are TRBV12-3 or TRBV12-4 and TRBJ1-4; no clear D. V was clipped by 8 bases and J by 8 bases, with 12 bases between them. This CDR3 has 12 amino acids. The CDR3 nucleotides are TGTGCCAGCGGAAGGGCTAGGGAAAAACTGTTTTTT. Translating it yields CASGRAREKLFF.

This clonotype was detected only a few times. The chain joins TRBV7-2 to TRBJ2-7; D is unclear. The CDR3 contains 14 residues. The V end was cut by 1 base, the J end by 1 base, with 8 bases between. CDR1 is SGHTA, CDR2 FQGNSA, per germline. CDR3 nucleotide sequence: TGTGCCAGCAGCTTAGTGATGGAATCCTACGAGCAGTACTTC. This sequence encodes CASSLVMESYEQYF.

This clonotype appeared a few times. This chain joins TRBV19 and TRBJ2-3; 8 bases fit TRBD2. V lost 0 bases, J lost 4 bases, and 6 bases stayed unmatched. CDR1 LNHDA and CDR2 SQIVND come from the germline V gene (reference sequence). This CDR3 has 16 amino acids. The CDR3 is CASSIDGGGPSDTQYF. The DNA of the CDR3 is TGTGCCAGTAGTATAGATGGCGGGGGGCCATCAGATACGCAGTATTTT.

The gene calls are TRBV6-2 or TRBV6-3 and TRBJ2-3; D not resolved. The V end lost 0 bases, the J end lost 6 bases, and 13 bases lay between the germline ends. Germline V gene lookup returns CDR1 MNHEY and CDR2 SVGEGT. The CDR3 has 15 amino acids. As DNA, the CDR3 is TGTGCCAGCAGTTACTCATCGAGTACGCTCGATACGCAGTATTTT. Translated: CASSYSSSTLDTQYF.

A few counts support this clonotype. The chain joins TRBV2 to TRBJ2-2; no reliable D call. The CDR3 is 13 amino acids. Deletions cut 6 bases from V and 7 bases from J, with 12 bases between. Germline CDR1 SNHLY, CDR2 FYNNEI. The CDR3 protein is CASSPGRSGELFF. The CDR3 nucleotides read TGTGCCAGCAGCCCCGGGCGGAGCGGGGAGCTGTTTTTT.